Sequencing of this TCR beta chain was carried out in a study of blood T cell repertoires in COVID-19. Study overall: Samples taken during acute and convalescent COVID-19 were collected in the United States, Italy and Spain. PBMCs, B-cell-depleted T cells, or T cells were the source of the cDNA or gDNA that made up the material.

Original processing notes: Amplification from reference gene primers served as the basis for estimated nucleated cell counts. Clones were read by immunoSEQ multiplex PCR, and TCRdb kept only the in-frame ones, dropping some. Clone size and V and J calls were adopted from that table, with D and trimming inferred from the DNA. The sample includes tens of thousands of clones, about four fifths of them seen just once. The length of the CDR3 is 16 residues. V shed 0 bases and J 6 bases; nucleotides not matched to a gene: 7. J is TRBJ1-5 and V is TRBV23-1; 8 nucleotides agree with TRBD1. TRBV23-1 is designated an ORF whose function remains uncertain. The sequencing input was peripheral blood. The TCR was taken from a woman older than 75 with acute or convalescent COVID-19. The CDR3 DNA follows: TGCGCCAGCAGTCAATCTGACAGGGGAGCAGGTCAGCCCCAGCATTTT. Its protein product is CASSQSDRGAGQPQHF.